In this sample, the clone carrying this T cell receptor (beta chain) turned up once. Its matching antigen is unknown. CDR1 and CDR2 (germline): SNHLY, FYNNEI. The CDR3 has 12 residues. The trim removed 5 bases at V and 14 bases at J, leaving 6 bases unmatched. The data were obtained in a study of shared clonotypes between healthy human individuals. Study summary: CD4 naive cells filled three plates per donor, CD4 memory three, CD8 naive two and CD8 memory one. The study's findings and limits: In a few donors, around 5% of naive CD4 clonotypes appeared in common.

Donors were healthy HIV-negative adults without recent acute infections or vaccinations. Adults of Caucasian background living in Nashville, Tennessee made up all donors. Method: immunoSEQ multiplex PCR; TCRdb's copy keeps in-frame clones and lacks some. This table has roughly 2.2 million clones, about 92% appearing once. The clonotype comes from a man younger than 35 in good health. Some clones in this sample may be carry-over from other donors' samples. The rearrangement uses TRBV2 and TRBJ1-6, with 7 bases fitting TRBD1. The sequenced sample consisted of naive CD4+ T cells from PBMCs. The subset denotes: CD45RA+ positively selected. CDR3 residues: CASSSRQGTLHF. The CDR3 DNA is TGTGCCAGCAGTTCAAGACAGGGCACCCTCCACTTT.